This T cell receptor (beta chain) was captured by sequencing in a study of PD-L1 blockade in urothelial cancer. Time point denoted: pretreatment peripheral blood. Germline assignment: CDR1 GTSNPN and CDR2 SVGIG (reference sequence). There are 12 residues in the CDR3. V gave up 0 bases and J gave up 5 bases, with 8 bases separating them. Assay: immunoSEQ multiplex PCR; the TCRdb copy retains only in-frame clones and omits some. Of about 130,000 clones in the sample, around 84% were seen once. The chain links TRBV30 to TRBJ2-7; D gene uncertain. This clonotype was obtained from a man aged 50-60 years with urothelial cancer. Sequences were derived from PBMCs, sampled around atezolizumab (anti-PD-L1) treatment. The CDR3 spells CAWSVLPHEQYF. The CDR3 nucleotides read TGTGCCTGGAGTGTACTCCCCCACGAGCAGTACTTC.